These 32 T cell receptor beta chains came from one sample sequenced in a study of blood T cell repertoires in COVID-19. Here immunoSEQ multiplex PCR was the method, and the copy in TCRdb shows in-frame clones only, minus some. Of about 220,000 clones listed, 70% to 90% were seen once; the top ten hold 2.5% to 3.5%. Sequenced material: peripheral blood. All receptors derive from a man aged 50 to 59 who had recovered from COVID-19.

V gene TRBV5-1 combines with J gene TRBJ2-7, with TRBD2 as a possible D gene (5 bases). Per germline, CDR1 SGHRS and CDR2 YFSETQ. V gave up 0 bases and J gave up 4 bases, with 11 bases separating them. The CDR3 is 14 residues long. The CDR3 sequence is CASSLVLAAYEQYF. CDR3 DNA sequence: TGCGCCAGCAGCTTGGTGCTAGCTGCATACGAGCAGTACTTC.

The chain joins TRBV3-1 (or the pseudogene TRBV3-2) to TRBJ1-2; D gene uncertain. Trimming shortened V by 3 bases and J by 2 bases, and 16 bases separated the two germline ends. Germline V lookup: CDR1 LGHDT, CDR2 YNNKEL (reference sequence). CDR3 length equals 16 residues. The CDR3 sequence: CASSHPAGGRNYGYTF. As DNA, the CDR3 is TGTGCCAGCAGCCACCCCGCGGGAGGGCGGAACTATGGCTACACCTTC.

The CDR3 coding sequence is TGCAGCGTGGGTGGGGTGCAGGGTGGCGAGCAGTACTTC. Encoded protein: CSVGGVQGGEQYF. The V call is TRBV29-1, the J call TRBJ2-7, with D tentatively TRBD1 (5 bases). There are 13 residues in the CDR3. Germline V lookup: CDR1 SQVTM, CDR2 ANQGSEA. Trimming cost V 6 bases and J 6 bases, with 18 bases left between them.

The chain uses TRBV28 and TRBJ2-5; TRBD2 aligns across 9 bases. Trimming at V came to 6 bases and at J to 4 bases, leaving 9 bases not matched to a gene. The CDR3 loop spans 15 amino acids. Germline loops: CDR1 MDHEN, CDR2 SYDVKM. Written as DNA, the CDR3 is TGTGCCAGCAGGTTTCGGGGAGCGGGAGGAGAGACCCAGTACTTC. Its protein is CASRFRGAGGETQYF.

In its sample, this clone was seen once. The J gene is TRBJ2-2, the V gene TRBV7-9; the match to TRBD1 covers 10 bases. The CDR3 runs 18 residues. The J segment lost 3 bases and the V segment lost 1 base, leaving 8 bases of the junction unmatched. The germline V gene encodes CDR1 SEHNR and CDR2 FQNEAQ (reference sequence). CDR3 DNA: TGTGCCAGCAGCTTAGTATCCCCGGGACAGGGGTACACCGGGGAGCTGTTTTTT. Translation: CASSLVSPGQGYTGELFF.

The CDR3 protein is CASSIDSRTSSYNEQFF. In DNA, the CDR3 is TGTGCCAGTAGTATAGATTCTCGGACTAGCTCCTACAATGAGCAGTTCTTC. V and J are TRBV19 and TRBJ2-1, with 7 bases lining up with TRBD2. CDR1 is LNHDA and CDR2 is SQIVND in the germline V gene (reference sequence). The trim removed 0 bases at V and 0 bases at J, leaving 5 bases unmatched. The CDR3 consists of 17 residues.

Regarding this clone: This CDR3 is also generated by other DNA sequences in the sample. J is TRBJ2-7 and V is TRBV28; maybe TRBD2 (6 bases). Germline V gene data show CDR1 as MDHEN and CDR2 as SYDVKM. This CDR3 spans 13 amino acids. The ends were cut back, 5 bases at V and 5 bases at J, with 13 bases in the middle. This CDR3 reads CASSPQGLDEQYF. The DNA for the CDR3 is TGTGCCAGCAGTCCCCAGGGACTCGACGAGCAGTACTTC.

This clone has only one observation. This sequence joins TRBV29-1 and TRBJ1-4; a possible D gene is TRBD1 (5 bases). Per the germline V gene, CDR1 is SQVTM and CDR2 is ANQGSEA. With 4 bases removed from V and 7 bases from J, the gap between germline ends came to 10 bases. This CDR3 region has 12 residues. CDR3 sequence (DNA): TGCAGCGTTGGGGCAGGGCGTGAAAAACTGTTTTTT. As protein: CSVGAGREKLFF.

The chain links TRBV6-5 to TRBJ2-3; TRBD1 matches at 9 bases. This CDR3 comprises 14 residues. Germline-derived CDR1 and CDR2 are MNHEY and SVGAGI. With V trimmed by 7 bases and J by 2 bases, 4 bases remained unmatched. The CDR3 sequence is CASIRDRVTDTQYF. CDR3 coding DNA: TGTGCCAGCATTAGGGACAGGGTCACAGATACGCAGTATTTT.

The rearrangement links TRBV29-1 to TRBJ2-5; TRBD2 matches at 11 bases. Germline V CDR1 and CDR2: SQVTM, ANQGSEA. V shed 6 bases and J 4 bases; nucleotides not matched to a gene: 13. The CDR3 covers 16 residues. The CDR3 DNA sequence: TGCAGCGTCGAGGGACTAGCGGTGGCCCCTCTAGAGACCCAGTACTTC. Protein product: CSVEGLAVAPLETQYF. Complete variable domain (other parts from reference TRBV29-1 and TRBJ2-5): SAVISQKPSRDICQRGTSLTIQCQVDSQVTMMFWYRQQPGQSLTLIATANQGSEATYESGFVIDKFPISRPNLTFSTLTVSNMSPEDSSIYLCSVEGLAVAPLETQYFGPGTRLLVL.

The chain has TRBV6-5 and TRBJ1-2; D is uncertain. The CDR3 length is 13 residues. Germline assignment: CDR1 MNHEY and CDR2 SVGAGI. Trimming pared 0 bases from V and 4 bases from J, leaving 6 bases between. This CDR3 is CASSYSGSYGYTF. As DNA, the CDR3 is TGTGCCAGCAGTTACTCTGGCAGCTATGGCTACACCTTC.

V is TRBV2 and J is TRBJ1-1, with no clear D. From germline, CDR1 is SNHLY and CDR2 FYNNEI. The CDR3 contains 11 residues. V lost 8 bases and J lost 1, with 5 bases in between. DNA of the CDR3: TGTGCCAGCGACAAGAACACTGAAGCTTTCTTT. Its translation: CASDKNTEAFF.

V gene TRBV25-1 combines with J gene TRBJ2-7, with 7 bases identical to TRBD1. The ends lost 6 bases at V and 0 bases at J; junction bases unmatched: 5. The CDR3 length is 14 residues. Per germline, CDR1 MGHDK and CDR2 SYGVNS. CDR3 region: CASSRQGSSYEQYF. The DNA for the CDR3 is TGTGCCAGCAGCCGACAGGGATCCTCCTACGAGCAGTACTTC.

The chain links TRBV6-5 to TRBJ2-3, with TRBD1 matching over 11 bases. The V segment lost 6 bases and the J segment 3 bases; nucleotides outside the gene matches: 2. Germline CDR1 MNHEY, CDR2 SVGAGI. This CDR3 contains 14 residues. In DNA form, the CDR3 reads TGTGCCAGCAGGGACAGGGGGCGGACAGATACGCAGTATTTT. The encoded protein is CASRDRGRTDTQYF.

This chain connects TRBV24-1 to TRBJ2-2, with no clear D. V lost 3 bases and J lost 4, with 14 bases in between. CDR3 length: 16 residues. In germline, CDR1 is KGHDR, CDR2 SFDVKD. The CDR3: CATSDPDSAGTGELFF. DNA for the CDR3: TGTGCCACCAGTGATCCCGACTCCGCCGGCACCGGGGAGCTGTTTTTT.

The V call is TRBV2, the J call TRBJ1-1, with no clear D. The CDR3 runs to 15 residues. The ends were cut back, 6 bases at V and 4 bases at J, with 18 bases in the middle. Germline CDR1 and CDR2: SNHLY and FYNNEI. The CDR3 spells CASRNSGVGGTEAFF. The CDR3 bases are TGTGCCAGCAGGAACAGTGGGGTAGGAGGCACTGAAGCTTTCTTT.

The chain joins TRBV7-2 to TRBJ1-5, with 9 nucleotides matching TRBD1. This CDR3 is built from 15 residues. The germline V gene encodes CDR1 SGHTA and CDR2 FQGNSA. Trimming at V came to 3 bases and at J to 7 bases, leaving 7 bases not matched to a gene. CDR3: CASSLTGGDGQPQHF. The CDR3 DNA reads as TGTGCCAGCAGCTTGACAGGGGGGGATGGACAGCCCCAGCATTTT.

The rearrangement uses TRBV18 and TRBJ2-2; TRBD1 matches 8 bases. V dropped 1 base and J dropped 5; count of bases not matched to a gene: 3. Germline CDR1 is KGHSH and CDR2 is LQKENI. The CDR3 totals 15 residues. Here the CDR3 DNA reads TGTGCCAGCTCACCACGCCGACAGGGGACCGGGGAGCTGTTTTTT. Its translation is CASSPRRQGTGELFF.

V and J are TRBV29-1 and TRBJ2-7; 8 bases are shared with TRBD2. The J segment lost 0 bases and the V segment lost 5 bases, leaving 3 bases of the junction unmatched. Germline V gene sequence: CDR1 SQVTM, CDR2 ANQGSEA. The CDR3 is 13 residues long. The CDR3 DNA reads TGCAGCGTTCGTAGCGGGGCCTCCTACGAGCAGTACTTC. Translation gives CSVRSGASYEQYF.

The CDR3 DNA is TGTGCCAGCAGTTCAGGGATTGGTGGCTACACCTTC. The encoded protein is CASSSGIGGYTF. The chain combines TRBV27 with TRBJ1-2, with a possible D match to TRBD1 (5 bases). CDR3 length: 12 amino acids. Germline V gene data show CDR1 as MNHEY and CDR2 as SMNVEV (reference sequence). The V and J ends lost 4 bases and 7 bases respectively, with 10 bases between them.

This rearrangement joins TRBV2 to TRBJ2-3; 9 bases line up with TRBD2. This CDR3 has 14 amino acids. J was trimmed by 2 bases and V by 6 bases; bases with no gene match: 3. Looked up from germline, CDR1 is SNHLY and CDR2 is FYNNEI. The CDR3 DNA reads as TGTGCCAGCAGGCGGACTAGCGCCACAGATACGCAGTATTTT. This encodes CASRRTSATDTQYF.

The chain is built from TRBV7-2 and TRBJ2-7; D possibly corresponds to TRBD2 (7 bases). The CDR3 covers 16 residues. V gave up 4 bases and J gave up 5 bases, with 21 bases separating them. Germline V gene lookup returns CDR1 SGHTA and CDR2 FQGNSA. The CDR3 bases are TGTGCCAGCAGCTCCCCGTCTGGGGGGGGCGCAAACGAGCAGTACTTC. Its translation is CASSSPSGGGANEQYF.

The V gene is TRBV6-1, the J gene TRBJ2-1, with 9 bases identical to TRBD2. This CDR3 contains 16 residues. From germline, CDR1 is MNHNS and CDR2 SASEGT. V lost 2 bases, J lost 8 bases, and 10 bases stayed unmatched. The CDR3 sequence is CASSERSSGRGYEQFF. DNA of the CDR3: TGTGCCAGCAGTGAACGAAGTAGCGGGAGAGGCTATGAGCAGTTCTTC.

The chain uses TRBV27 and TRBJ1-2; D is undetermined. Germline V gives CDR1 MNHEY, CDR2 SMNVEV (reference sequence). CDR3 length: 13 residues. V was trimmed by 4 bases and J by 6 bases, leaving 12 bases between them. CDR3 region: CASSSYRLDGYTF. In DNA, the CDR3 is TGTGCCAGCAGTTCGTACCGGTTAGATGGCTACACCTTC.

The CDR3 loop reads CASSFQRGLQETQYF. The CDR3 DNA sequence: TGCGCCAGCAGCTTTCAGCGGGGGTTACAAGAGACCCAGTACTTC. The chain employs TRBV5-1 and TRBJ2-5; 8 bases are shared with TRBD2. Germline CDR1 is SGHRS and CDR2 is YFSETQ. The CDR3 sequence is 15 residues long. V lost 2 bases and J lost 2; bases outside the gene matches: 5.

The table lists this clone with a few counts. The V gene is TRBV2, the J gene TRBJ1-5; TRBD1 matches at 7 bases. Germline lookup yields CDR1 SNHLY and CDR2 FYNNEI. With V trimmed by 7 bases and J by 6 bases, 12 bases remained unmatched. The CDR3 has 15 amino acids. This CDR3 is CASTETPGQSQPQHF. The CDR3 coding sequence is TGTGCCAGCACGGAAACCCCGGGACAGAGTCAGCCCCAGCATTTT.

This clone showed up many times. This rearrangement joins TRBV7-6 to TRBJ2-2, with a possible D match to TRBD2 (7 bases). Germline V gene lookup returns CDR1 SGHVS and CDR2 FNYEAQ. V dropped 0 bases and J dropped 4 bases, with 12 bases sitting between them. The CDR3 is 16 amino acids. CDR3 sequence reads: CASSLAGGTPTGELFF. The CDR3 DNA reads as TGTGCCAGCAGCTTAGCCGGGGGGACACCCACCGGGGAGCTGTTTTTT.

The chain couples TRBV2 to TRBJ1-3; possible D gene TRBD1, 5 bases. The germline V and J ends were trimmed by 6 bases and 0 bases, with 15 bases remaining between them. Germline CDR1 and CDR2: SNHLY and FYNNEI. The CDR3 spans 16 residues. The CDR3 DNA reads TGTGCCAGCAGCTTATCAGGGCCGAGCTCTGGAAACACCATATATTTT. It translates to CASSLSGPSSGNTIYF.

The chain links TRBV29-1 to TRBJ1-1, with D perhaps matching TRBD1 (6 bases). Trimming removed 6 bases at V and 4 bases at J, with 12 bases between. Per germline, CDR1 SQVTM and CDR2 ANQGSEA. This CDR3 contains 12 residues. This CDR3 is CSVGQLLTEAFF. The CDR3 DNA sequence: TGCAGCGTCGGACAGCTACTCACTGAAGCTTTCTTT.

The chain combines TRBV29-1 with TRBJ2-1; D is possibly TRBD2 (5 bases). Between the trimmed V and J ends, which lost 2 bases and 0 bases, there was a span of 11 bases. The CDR3 loop spans 15 amino acids. The germline CDR1 and CDR2 sequences are SQVTM and ANQGSEA. The CDR3 DNA follows: TGCAGCGTTGAACCCGGAGAGGGCTCCTACAATGAGCAGTTCTTC. It specifies CSVEPGEGSYNEQFF.

The genes are TRBV28 and TRBJ1-1, with D tentatively TRBD1 (6 bases). There are 15 residues in the CDR3. With 3 bases removed from V and 4 bases from J, the gap between germline ends came to 15 bases. CDR1 MDHEN and CDR2 SYDVKM come from the germline V gene. CDR3 coding DNA: TGTGCCAGCAGTTTTATCGGCACAGGGTCCACTGAAGCTTTCTTT. Protein: CASSFIGTGSTEAFF. Looking up the rest from reference TRBV28 and TRBJ1-1 gives the full variable domain: DVKVTQSSRYLVKRTGEKVFLECVQDMDHENMFWYRQDPGLGLRLIYFSYDVKMKEKGDIPEGYSVSREKKERFSLILESASTNQTSMYLCASSFIGTGSTEAFFGQGTRLTVV.

The chain combines TRBV7-2 with TRBJ1-4; 7 bases align to TRBD1. V was clipped by 1 base and J by 2 bases; unmatched bases: 1. The CDR3 runs 15 residues. The germline CDR1 and CDR2 sequences are SGHTA and FQGNSA. The DNA for the CDR3 is TGTGCCAGCAGCTTAGGGGGACAGACTAATGAAAAACTGTTTTTT. Translated, it gives CASSLGGQTNEKLFF.